This T cell receptor beta chain was captured by sequencing in a study of T-cell memory formation after mild COVID-19 (dated by TCRdb to the early 2020s). As for the study more broadly: Most TCR sequence clusters were specific to one of the two donors. In two donors, T-cell clones that expanded and contracted after mild COVID-19 were followed by sequencing TCRalpha and TCRbeta repertoires longitudinally. The cohort comprised two young, previously healthy adult volunteers, one female and one male. Findings and caveats that apply to the study as a whole: SARS-CoV-2 specificity of the second-wave clones peaking on day 37 was not confirmed. The detection of some responding clones in pre-infection memory suggests that pre-existing cross-reactive memory T cells joined the SARS-CoV-2 response. From day 15 to 85, contracting clones showed balanced CD4/CD8 phenotypes, whereas a second wave of clones that expanded from day 15 to 37 leaned towards CD4+. Only two mild cases were covered by the study, and larger cohorts that include severe cases with pre-infection samples were considered necessary. Contracting CD4+ clones appeared mostly in the CM and EM memory subsets, whereas CD8+ clones were enriched in EMRA.

From cysteine to phenylalanine, the CDR3 is 11 amino acids long. The retained sequence is limited to the CDR3, 33 bases, with the frame set at the first base. Taken from the germline V gene, the CDR1 and CDR2 loops are SGDLS and YYNGEE. The germline ends are 1 base apart after V is trimmed by 0 bases and J by 4 bases. Ficoll-Paque density gradient centrifugation was used to isolate PBMCs. The run used an Illumina NovaSeq 6000. Using 5'RACE with constant-segment primers, TCRalpha and TCRbeta cDNA libraries were constructed, with sample barcodes and unique molecular identifiers added in the process. Trizol reagent was used to extract RNA from every sample. The libraries were amplified in two PCR steps, and the second step added a second sample barcode and Illumina TruSeq adapters. Sequencing of the libraries was done on an Illumina NovaSeq, producing 2 x 150 bp paired-end reads. Under the source paper's analysis protocol: Demultiplexing of reads and collapsing into UMI-guided consensus sequences were performed with migec v1.2.7. Using mixcr v2.1.11, UMI consensuses were aligned to TRA and TRB V and J templates and then assembled into clonotypes. Expanded or contracted clonotypes were those called significant by both edgeR and NoisET, with noise models trained on biological replicates. For edgeR calls, the cutoffs were a false discovery rate-adjusted p below 0.01 and a log2 fold-change threshold of 1. As an exploratory analysis of dynamics, max-normalized trajectories of the 1000 most abundant clonotypes were examined by PCA with hierarchical clustering. Separately sequenced CD4+ and CD8+ repertoires were used to assign the CD4 or CD8 phenotype of responding clones. TCRdb reanalyzed the raw reads on its own, using fastp at Q25 for trimming and MiXCR for clone calling, and kept in-frame beta chains. Rows matching on CDR3 protein sequence are summarized as one entry with the most common DNA and genes. In this record, the V and J calls reflect TCRdb's handling and not the investigators' own analysis. The sample table lists nearly 200,000 distinct CDR3 sequences, around 19% of them with a count of one. The ten largest clonotypes hold 2% to 3% of the sample.

Of note for this clonotype: There is no known antigen for this receptor. This may arise from a read error, as a much more abundant clone is one base away.

The specimen sequenced was PBMCs or a T cell subset sorted from them (not recorded which). The TCR sequence derives from an adult woman who had mild COVID-19 (a few samples of this study predate the infection). The sample titles of this study are shuffled in the database, so cell type and time point are left out; the donor was told from shared clones. Recombination joined TRBV9 with TRBJ2-5; the D gene lacks a confident call. The DNA sequence is as follows: TGTGCCAGCAGCGTAGCAGAGACCCAGTACTTC. Its protein is CASSVAETQYF.